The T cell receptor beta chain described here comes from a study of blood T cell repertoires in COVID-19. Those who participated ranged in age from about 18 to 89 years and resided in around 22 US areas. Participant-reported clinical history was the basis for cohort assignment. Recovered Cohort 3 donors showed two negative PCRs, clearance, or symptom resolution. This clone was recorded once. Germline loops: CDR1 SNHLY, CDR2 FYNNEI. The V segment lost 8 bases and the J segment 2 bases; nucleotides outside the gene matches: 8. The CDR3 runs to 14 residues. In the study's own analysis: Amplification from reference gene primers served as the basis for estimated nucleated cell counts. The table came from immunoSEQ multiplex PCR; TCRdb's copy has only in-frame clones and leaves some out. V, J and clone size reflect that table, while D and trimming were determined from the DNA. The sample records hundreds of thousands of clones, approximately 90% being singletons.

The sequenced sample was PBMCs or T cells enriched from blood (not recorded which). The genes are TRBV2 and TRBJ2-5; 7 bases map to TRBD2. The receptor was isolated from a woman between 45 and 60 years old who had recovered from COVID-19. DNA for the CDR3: TGTGCCAGCGGGGCTCTCGGGGGGCAAGAGACCCAGTACTTC. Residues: CASGALGGQETQYF.